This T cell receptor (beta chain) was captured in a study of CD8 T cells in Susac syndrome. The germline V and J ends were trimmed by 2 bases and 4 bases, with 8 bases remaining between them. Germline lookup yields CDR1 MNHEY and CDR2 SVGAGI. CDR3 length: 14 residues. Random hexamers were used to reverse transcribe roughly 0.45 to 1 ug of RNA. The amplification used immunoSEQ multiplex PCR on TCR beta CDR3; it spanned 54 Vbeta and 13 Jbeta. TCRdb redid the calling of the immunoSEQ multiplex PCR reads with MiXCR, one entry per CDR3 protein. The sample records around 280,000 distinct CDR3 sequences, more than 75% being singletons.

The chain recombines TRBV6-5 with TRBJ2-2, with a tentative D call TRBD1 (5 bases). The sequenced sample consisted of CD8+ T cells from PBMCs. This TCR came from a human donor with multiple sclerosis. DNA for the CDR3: TGTGCCAGCAGTTACCAGGGCGGCACCGGGGAGCTGTTTTTT. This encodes CASSYQGGTGELFF.